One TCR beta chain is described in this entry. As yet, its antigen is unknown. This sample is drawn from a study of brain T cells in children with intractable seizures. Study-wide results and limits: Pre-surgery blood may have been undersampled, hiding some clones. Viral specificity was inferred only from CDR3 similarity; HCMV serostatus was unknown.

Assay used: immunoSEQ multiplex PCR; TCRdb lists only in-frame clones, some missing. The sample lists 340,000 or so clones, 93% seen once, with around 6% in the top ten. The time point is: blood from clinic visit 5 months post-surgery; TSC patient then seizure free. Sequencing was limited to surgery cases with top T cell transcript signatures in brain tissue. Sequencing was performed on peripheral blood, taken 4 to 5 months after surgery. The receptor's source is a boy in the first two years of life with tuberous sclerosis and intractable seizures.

The CDR3 DNA is TGTGCCAGCAGCCAAGAAGGCGAAGTTCGCTACGAGCAGTACTTC. Encoded protein: CASSQEGEVRYEQYF. The gene calls are TRBV4-2 and TRBJ2-7; D is unresolved. V lost 0 bases, J lost 3 bases, and 12 bases lay in between. Per germline, CDR1 LGHNA and CDR2 YNFKEQ. There are 15 residues in the CDR3.